This T cell receptor (beta chain) was retrieved from a study of post-analysis software for immune sequencing data. The study, taken as a whole, reports: TRBV5-6, TRBV5-1 and TRBV20-1 were among roughly five TRBV segments more frequent in patients than controls.

About this clonotype: The target antigen is unknown.

Unique molecular identifiers had been added to the TCR beta cDNA libraries. T cells, roughly 0.95 to 10 million of them, yielded around 460,000 cDNA molecules. One entry per CDR3 protein, called by TCRdb with MiXCR from the PCR reads. The table lists about 570,000 distinct CDR3 sequences, less than 40% of them singletons. The germline gives CDR1 DFQATT, CDR2 SNEGSKA (reference sequence). J was trimmed by 7 bases and V by 0 bases; bases with no gene match: 22. The CDR3 contains 20 residues. The genes are TRBV20-1 and TRBJ2-1; 9 bases align to TRBD2. The sequence derives from a girl aged 2 to 17 with multiple sclerosis. Sample: blood. The CDR3 coding sequence is TGCAGTGCTAGAGATGGAGGACTAATAGCGGGGGTGGGCCTGGGTAATGAGCAGTTCTTC. It encodes CSARDGGLIAGVGLGNEQFF.